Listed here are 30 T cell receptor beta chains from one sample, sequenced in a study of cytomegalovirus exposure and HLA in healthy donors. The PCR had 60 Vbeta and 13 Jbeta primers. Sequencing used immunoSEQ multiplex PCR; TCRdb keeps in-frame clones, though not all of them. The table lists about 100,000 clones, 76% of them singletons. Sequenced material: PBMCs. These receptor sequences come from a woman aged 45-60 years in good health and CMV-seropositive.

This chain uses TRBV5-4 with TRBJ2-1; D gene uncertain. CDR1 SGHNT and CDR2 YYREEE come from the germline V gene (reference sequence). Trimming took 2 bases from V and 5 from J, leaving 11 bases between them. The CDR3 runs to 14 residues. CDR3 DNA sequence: TGTGCCAGCAGCTTAAGTCCTCGGGACAATGAGCAGTTCTTC. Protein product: CASSLSPRDNEQFF.

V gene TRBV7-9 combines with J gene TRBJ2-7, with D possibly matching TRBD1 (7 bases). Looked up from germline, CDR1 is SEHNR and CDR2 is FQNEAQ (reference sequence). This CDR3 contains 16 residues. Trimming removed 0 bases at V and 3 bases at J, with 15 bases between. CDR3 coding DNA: TGTGCCAGCAGCTTAGCTAACAGGGGAGGTTTCTACGAGCAGTACTTC. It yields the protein CASSLANRGGFYEQYF.

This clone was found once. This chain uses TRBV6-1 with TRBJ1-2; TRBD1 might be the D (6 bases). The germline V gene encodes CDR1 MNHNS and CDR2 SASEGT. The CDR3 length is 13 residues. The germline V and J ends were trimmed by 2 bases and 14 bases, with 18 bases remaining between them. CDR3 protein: CASSEKPLEGGTF. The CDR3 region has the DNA TGTGCCAGCAGTGAAAAACCTTTAGAGGGGGGGACCTTC.

The CDR3 here is CASSLAQTNYGYTF. The CDR3 nucleotides read TGTGCCAGCAGCTTAGCCCAAACTAACTATGGCTACACCTTC. The rearrangement joins TRBV7-9 to TRBJ1-2, with D hard to call. V was pared by 0 bases and J by 0 bases, with 5 bases between. This CDR3 has 14 amino acids. Germline V gene data show CDR1 as SEHNR and CDR2 as FQNEAQ (reference sequence).

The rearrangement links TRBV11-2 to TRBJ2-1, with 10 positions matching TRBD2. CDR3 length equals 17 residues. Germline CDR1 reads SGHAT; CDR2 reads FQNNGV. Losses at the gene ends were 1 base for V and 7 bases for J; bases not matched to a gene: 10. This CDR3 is CASSLVLAGQPGNEQFF. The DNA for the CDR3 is TGTGCCAGCAGCTTAGTACTAGCGGGACAGCCGGGAAATGAGCAGTTCTTC.

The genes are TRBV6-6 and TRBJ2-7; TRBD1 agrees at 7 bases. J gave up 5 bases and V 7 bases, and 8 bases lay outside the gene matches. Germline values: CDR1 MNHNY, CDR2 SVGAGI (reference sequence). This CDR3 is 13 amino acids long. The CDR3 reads CASTPGGADEQYF. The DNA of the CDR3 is TGTGCCAGCACCCCAGGGGGAGCGGACGAGCAGTACTTC.

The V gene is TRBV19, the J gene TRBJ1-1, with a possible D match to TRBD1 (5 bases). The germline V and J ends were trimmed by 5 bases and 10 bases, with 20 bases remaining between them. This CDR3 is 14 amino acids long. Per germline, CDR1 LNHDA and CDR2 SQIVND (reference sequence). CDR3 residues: CASSSSADMLGAFF. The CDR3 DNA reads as TGTGCCAGTAGTTCCTCCGCGGACATGTTGGGAGCTTTCTTT.

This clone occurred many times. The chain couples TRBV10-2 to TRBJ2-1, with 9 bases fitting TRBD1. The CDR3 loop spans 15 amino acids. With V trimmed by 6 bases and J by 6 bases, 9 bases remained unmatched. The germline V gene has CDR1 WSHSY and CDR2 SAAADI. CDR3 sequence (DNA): TGCGCCAGCAGCGCCGGGACAGGGAGTATCAATGAGCAGTTCTTC. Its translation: CASSAGTGSINEQFF.

DNA of the CDR3: TGTGCCAGCAGACATAGACTTTCACTTAGCTCCTACAATGAGCAGTTCTTC. This gives the protein CASRHRLSLSSYNEQFF. The chain uses TRBV14 and TRBJ2-1; D is unresolved. The CDR3 length is 17 residues. The germline CDR1 and CDR2 sequences are SGHDN and FVKESK. Trimming pared 6 bases from V and 0 bases from J, leaving 18 bases between.

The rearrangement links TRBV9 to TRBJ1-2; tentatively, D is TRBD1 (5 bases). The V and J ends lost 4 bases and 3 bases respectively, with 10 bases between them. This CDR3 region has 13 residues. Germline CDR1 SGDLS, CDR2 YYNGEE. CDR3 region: CASSLAGDYGYTF. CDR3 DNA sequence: TGTGCCAGCAGCCTGGCGGGGGACTATGGCTACACCTTC.

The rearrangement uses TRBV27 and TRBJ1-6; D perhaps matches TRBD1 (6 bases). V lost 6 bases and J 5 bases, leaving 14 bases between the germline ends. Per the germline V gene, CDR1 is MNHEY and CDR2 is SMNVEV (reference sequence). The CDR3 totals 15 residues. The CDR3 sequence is CASRPQGNNNSPLHF. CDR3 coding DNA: TGTGCCAGCAGACCACAGGGAAATAATAATTCACCCCTCCACTTT.

As DNA, the CDR3 is TGTGCCATCAAATACCCAACAGACAGGAGCTATGGCTACACCTTC. Its protein product is CAIKYPTDRSYGYTF. V gene TRBV10-3 combines with J gene TRBJ1-2; TRBD1 is a possible D gene (6 bases). The germline gives CDR1 ENHRY, CDR2 SYGVKD. The V and J ends lost 7 bases and 4 bases respectively, with 19 bases between them. This CDR3 region has 15 residues.

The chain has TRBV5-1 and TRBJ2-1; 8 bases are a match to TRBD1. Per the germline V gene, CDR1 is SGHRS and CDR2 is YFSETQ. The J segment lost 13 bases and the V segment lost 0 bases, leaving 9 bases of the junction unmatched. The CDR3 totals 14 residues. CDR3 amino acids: CASSLAGQALGQFF. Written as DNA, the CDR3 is TGCGCCAGCAGCTTGGCGGGACAGGCACTGGGTCAGTTCTTC.

The CDR3 sequence: CASSPSGGEQYF. The CDR3 DNA sequence: TGTGCCAGCTCACCGTCGGGGGGGGAGCAGTACTTC. The chain combines TRBV18 with TRBJ2-7; TRBD2 aligns across 8 bases. CDR1 is KGHSH, CDR2 LQKENI, per germline. The CDR3 totals 12 residues. V lost 3 bases, J lost 7 bases, and 2 bases stayed unmatched.

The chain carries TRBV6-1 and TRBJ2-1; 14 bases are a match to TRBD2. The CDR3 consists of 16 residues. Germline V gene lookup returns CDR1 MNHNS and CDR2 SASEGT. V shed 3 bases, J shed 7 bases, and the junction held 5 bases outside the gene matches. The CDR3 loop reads CASSDAGTSGRNEQFF. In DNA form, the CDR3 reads TGTGCCAGCAGTGACGCCGGGACTAGCGGGAGAAATGAGCAGTTCTTC.

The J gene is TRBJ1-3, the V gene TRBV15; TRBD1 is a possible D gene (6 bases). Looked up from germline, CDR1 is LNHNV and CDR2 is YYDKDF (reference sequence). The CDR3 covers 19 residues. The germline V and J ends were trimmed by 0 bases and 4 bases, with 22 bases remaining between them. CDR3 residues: CATSRDIRDTEPMGNTIYF. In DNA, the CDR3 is TGTGCCACCAGCAGAGATATCCGGGACACTGAACCGATGGGAAACACCATATATTTT.

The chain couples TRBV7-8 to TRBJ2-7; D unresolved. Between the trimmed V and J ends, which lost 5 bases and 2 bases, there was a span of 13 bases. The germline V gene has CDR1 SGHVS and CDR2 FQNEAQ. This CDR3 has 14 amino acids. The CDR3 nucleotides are TGTGCCAGCAGCCTAGTCGTTCCTCCCTACGAGCAGTACTTC. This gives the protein CASSLVVPPYEQYF. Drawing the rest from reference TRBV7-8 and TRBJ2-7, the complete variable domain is GAGVSQSPRYKVAKRGQDVALRCDPISGHVSLFWYQQALGQGPEFLTYFQNEAQLDKSGLPSDRFFAERPEGSVSTLKIQRTQQEDSAVYLCASSLVVPPYEQYFGPGTRLTVT.

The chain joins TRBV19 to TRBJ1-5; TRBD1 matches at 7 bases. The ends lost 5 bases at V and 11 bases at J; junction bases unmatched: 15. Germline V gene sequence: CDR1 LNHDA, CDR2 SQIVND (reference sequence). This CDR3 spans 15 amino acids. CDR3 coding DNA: TGTGCCAGTAGTGCCGGGACAGCCTTAATCAGGGCCCAGCATTTT. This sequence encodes CASSAGTALIRAQHF.

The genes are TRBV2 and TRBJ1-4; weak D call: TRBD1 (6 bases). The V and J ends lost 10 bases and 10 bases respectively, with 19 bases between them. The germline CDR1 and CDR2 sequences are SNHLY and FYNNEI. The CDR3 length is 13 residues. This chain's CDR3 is CAISREGGGKLFF. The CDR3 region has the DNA TGTGCCATTTCACGGGAGGGGGGGGGAAAACTGTTTTTT. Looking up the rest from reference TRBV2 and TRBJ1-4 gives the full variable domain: EPEVTQTPSHQVTQMGQEVILRCVPISNHLYFYWYRQILGQKVEFLVSFYNNEISEKSEIFDDQFSVERPDGSNFTLKIRSTKLEDSAMYFCAISREGGGKLFFGSGTQLSVL.

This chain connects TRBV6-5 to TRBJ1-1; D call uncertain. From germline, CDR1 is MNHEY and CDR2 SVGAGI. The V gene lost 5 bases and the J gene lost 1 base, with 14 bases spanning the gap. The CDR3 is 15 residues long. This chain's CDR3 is CASSHPTGWNTEAFF. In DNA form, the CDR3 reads TGTGCCAGCAGTCATCCGACTGGATGGAACACTGAAGCTTTCTTT.

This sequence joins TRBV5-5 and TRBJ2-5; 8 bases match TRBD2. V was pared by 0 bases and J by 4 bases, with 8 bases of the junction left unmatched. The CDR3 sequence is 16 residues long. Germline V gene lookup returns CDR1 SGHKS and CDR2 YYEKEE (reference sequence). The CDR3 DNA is TGTGCCAGCAGCTTGGTCCGGGTAGCGGGATCAGAGACCCAGTACTTC. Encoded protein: CASSLVRVAGSETQYF. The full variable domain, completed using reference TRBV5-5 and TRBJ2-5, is DAGVTQSPTHLIKTRGQQVTLRCSPISGHKSVSWYQQVLGQGPQFIFQYYEKEERGRGNFPDRFSARQFPNYSSELNVNALLLGDSALYLCASSLVRVAGSETQYFGPGTRLLVL.

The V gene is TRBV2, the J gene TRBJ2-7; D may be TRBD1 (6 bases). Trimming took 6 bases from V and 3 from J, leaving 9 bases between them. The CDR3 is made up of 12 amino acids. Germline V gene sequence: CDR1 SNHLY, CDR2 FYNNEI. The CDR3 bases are TGTGCCAGCAGAACAGGGATCTACGAGCAGTACTTC. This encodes CASRTGIYEQYF.

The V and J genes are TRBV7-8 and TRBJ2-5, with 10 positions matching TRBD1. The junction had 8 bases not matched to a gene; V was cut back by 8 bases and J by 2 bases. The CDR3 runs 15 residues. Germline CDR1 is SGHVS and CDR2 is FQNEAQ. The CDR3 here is CASQGTGVPQETQYF. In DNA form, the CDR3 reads TGTGCCAGCCAAGGGACAGGGGTTCCTCAAGAGACCCAGTACTTC.

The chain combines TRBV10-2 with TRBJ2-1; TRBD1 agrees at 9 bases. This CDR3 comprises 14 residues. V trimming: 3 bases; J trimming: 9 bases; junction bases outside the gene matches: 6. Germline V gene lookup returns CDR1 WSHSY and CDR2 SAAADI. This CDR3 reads CASSEMDRGGEQFF. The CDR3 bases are TGCGCCAGCAGTGAAATGGACAGGGGAGGTGAGCAGTTCTTC.

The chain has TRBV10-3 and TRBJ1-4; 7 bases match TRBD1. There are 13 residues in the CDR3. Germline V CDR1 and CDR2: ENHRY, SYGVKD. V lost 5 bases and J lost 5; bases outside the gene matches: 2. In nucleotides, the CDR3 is TGTGCCATCAGTCCAGGGGGAAATGAAAAACTGTTTTTT. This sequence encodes CAISPGGNEKLFF.

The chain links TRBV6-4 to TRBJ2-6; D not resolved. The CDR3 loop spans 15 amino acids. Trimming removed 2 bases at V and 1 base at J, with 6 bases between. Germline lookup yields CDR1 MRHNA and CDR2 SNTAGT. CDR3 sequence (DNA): TGTGCCAGCAGTGACCGACAATCTGGGGCCAACGTCCTGACTTTC. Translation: CASSDRQSGANVLTF.

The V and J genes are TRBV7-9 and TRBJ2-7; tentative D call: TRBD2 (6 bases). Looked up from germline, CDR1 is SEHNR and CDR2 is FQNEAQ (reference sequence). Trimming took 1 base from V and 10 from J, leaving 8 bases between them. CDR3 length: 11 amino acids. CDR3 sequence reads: CASSLGEAQYF. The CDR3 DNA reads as TGTGCCAGCAGCTTAGGGGAGGCCCAGTACTTC.

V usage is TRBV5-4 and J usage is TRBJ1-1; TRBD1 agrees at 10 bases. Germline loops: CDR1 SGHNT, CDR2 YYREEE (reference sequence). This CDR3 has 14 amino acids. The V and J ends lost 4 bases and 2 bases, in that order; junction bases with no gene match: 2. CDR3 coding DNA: TGTGCCAGCAGCGCGACAGGGGGCAACACTGAAGCTTTCTTT. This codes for CASSATGGNTEAFF.

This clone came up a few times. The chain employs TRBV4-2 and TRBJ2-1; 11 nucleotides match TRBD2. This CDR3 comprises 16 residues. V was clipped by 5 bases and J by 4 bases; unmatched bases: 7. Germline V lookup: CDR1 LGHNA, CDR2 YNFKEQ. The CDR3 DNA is TGTGCCAGCAGCACGTCCGGGACTAGCGGATACAATGAGCAGTTCTTC. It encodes CASSTSGTSGYNEQFF.

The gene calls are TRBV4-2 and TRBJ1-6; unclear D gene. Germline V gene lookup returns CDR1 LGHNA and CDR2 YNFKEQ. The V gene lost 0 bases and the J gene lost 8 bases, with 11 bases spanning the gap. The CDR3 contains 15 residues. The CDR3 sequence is CASSQDEVMDSPLHF. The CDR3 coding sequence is TGTGCCAGCAGCCAAGATGAGGTGATGGATTCACCCCTCCACTTT.